This T cell receptor beta chain appears in the sequencing data of a study of T cell changes during pregnancy in multiple sclerosis. Losses at the gene ends were 4 bases for V and 5 bases for J; bases not matched to a gene: 6. The V gene's germline CDR1 is SGHRS and CDR2 YFSETQ. The CDR3 runs 15 residues. Some clones are missing from TCRdb's copy, which holds only in-frame ones; the method was immunoSEQ multiplex PCR. The sample holds tens of thousands of clones, 80% to 90% seen once. The source of this sequence is a female donor with multiple sclerosis, enrolled in a pregnancy study. The chain is built from TRBV5-1 and TRBJ2-5, with 12 bases aligning to TRBD2. Sequenced here: CD4+ T cells from peripheral blood mononuclear cells, sampled in the first trimester of pregnancy. This chain's CDR3 is CASSTTSGGSETQYF. Here the CDR3 DNA reads TGCGCCAGCAGCACAACTAGCGGGGGGTCGGAGACCCAGTACTTC.